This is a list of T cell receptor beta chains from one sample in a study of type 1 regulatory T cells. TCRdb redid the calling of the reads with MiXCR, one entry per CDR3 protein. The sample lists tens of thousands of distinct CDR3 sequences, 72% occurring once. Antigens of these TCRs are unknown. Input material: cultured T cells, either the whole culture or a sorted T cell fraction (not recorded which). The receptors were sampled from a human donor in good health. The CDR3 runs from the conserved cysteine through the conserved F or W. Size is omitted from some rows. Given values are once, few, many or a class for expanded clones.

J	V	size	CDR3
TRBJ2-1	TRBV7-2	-	CASSLAPETYNEQFF
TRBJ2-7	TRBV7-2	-	CASSRSGGWDEQYF
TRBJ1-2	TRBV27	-	CASSLIPLMGRGYTF
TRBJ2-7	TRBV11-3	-	CASSLTGTYEQYF
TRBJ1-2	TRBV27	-	CASSFGGGYGYTF
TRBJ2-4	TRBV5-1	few	CASSAGLVAKNIQYF
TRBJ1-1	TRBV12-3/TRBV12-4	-	CASSPGPERTEAFF
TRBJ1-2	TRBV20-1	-	CSARDARHYGYTF
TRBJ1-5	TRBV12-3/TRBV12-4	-	CASSLAPPGGQPQHF
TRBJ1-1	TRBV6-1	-	CASSGLGGGNTEAFF
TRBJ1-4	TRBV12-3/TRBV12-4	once	CASTPGQGVFEKLFF
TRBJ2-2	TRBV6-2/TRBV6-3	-	CASSRTGQWTGELFF
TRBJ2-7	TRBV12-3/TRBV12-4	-	CASSSRTGAYEQYF
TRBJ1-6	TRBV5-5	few	CASSGWPNDLETLHF
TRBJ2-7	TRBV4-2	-	CASSQDSAEQYF
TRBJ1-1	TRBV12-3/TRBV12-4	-	CASSFWAGGGGTEVFF
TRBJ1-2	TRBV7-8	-	CASSLFRSWQNYGYTF
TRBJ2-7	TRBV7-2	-	CASSLYWNTERESYEQYF
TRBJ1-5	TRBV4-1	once	CASSQSRDRGRNQPQHF
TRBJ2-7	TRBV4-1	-	CASSPSIAGPSYEQYF